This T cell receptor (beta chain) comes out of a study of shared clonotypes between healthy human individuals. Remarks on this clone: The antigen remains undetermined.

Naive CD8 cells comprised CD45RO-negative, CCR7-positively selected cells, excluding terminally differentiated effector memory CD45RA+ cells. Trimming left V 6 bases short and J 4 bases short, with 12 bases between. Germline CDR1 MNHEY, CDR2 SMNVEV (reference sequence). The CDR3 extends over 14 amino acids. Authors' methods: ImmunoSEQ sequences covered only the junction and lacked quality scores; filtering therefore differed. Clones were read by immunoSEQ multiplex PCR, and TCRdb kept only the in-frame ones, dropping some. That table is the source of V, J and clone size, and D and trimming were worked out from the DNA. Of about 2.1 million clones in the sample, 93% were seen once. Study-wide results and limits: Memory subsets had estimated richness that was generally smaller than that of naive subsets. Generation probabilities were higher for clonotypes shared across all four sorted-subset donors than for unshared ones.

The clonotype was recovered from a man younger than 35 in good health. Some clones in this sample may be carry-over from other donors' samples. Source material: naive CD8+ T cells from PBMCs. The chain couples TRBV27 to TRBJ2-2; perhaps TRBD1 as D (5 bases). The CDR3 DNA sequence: TGTGCCAGCAGGCGGACAATAGGCACCGGGGAGCTGTTTTTT. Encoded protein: CASRRTIGTGELFF.